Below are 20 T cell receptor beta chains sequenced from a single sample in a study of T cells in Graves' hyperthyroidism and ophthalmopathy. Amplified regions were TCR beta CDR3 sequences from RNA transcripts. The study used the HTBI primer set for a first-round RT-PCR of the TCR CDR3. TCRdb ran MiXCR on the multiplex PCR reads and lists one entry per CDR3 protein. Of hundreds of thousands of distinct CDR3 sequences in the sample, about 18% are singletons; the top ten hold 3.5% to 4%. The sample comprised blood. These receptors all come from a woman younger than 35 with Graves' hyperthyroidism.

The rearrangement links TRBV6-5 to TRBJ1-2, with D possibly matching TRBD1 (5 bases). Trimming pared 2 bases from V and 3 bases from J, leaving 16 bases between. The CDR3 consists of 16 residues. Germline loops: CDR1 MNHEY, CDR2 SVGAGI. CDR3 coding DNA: TGTGCCAGCAGTTACACCCAGGGACTTCCAGACTATGGCTACACCTTC. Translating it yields CASSYTQGLPDYGYTF.

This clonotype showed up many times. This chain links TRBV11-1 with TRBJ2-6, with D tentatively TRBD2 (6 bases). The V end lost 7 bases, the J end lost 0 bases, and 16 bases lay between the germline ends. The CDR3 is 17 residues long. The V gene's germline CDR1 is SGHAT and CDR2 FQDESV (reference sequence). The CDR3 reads CASTRSGTFSGANVLTF. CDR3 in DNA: TGTGCCAGCACCCGGTCGGGGACTTTCTCTGGGGCCAACGTCCTGACTTTC.

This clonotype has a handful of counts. The CDR3 loop reads CASSETEPYGYTF. CDR3 sequence (DNA): TGTGCCAGCAGTGAGACCGAACCCTATGGCTACACCTTC. The chain is built from TRBV6-1 and TRBJ1-2; D is uncertain. Trimming cost V 3 bases and J 4 bases, with 9 bases left between them. The CDR3 contains 13 residues. The germline V gene has CDR1 MNHNS and CDR2 SASEGT.

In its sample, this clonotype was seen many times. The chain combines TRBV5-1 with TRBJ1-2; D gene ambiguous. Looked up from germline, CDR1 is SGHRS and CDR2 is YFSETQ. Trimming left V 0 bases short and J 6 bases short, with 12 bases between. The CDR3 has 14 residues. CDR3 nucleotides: TGCGCCAGCAGCTTGGATACGGGTATGGATGGCTACACCTTC. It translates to CASSLDTGMDGYTF.

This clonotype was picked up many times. CDR3 in amino acids: CASSLRDLAPGGAYEQYF. DNA of the CDR3: TGCGCCAGCAGCTTGAGGGATTTGGCCCCAGGGGGTGCCTACGAGCAGTACTTC. This sequence joins TRBV5-1 and TRBJ2-7, with 7 bases matching TRBD1. CDR1 SGHRS and CDR2 YFSETQ come from the germline V gene. Trimming took 1 base from V and 2 from J; bases not matched to a gene: 15. The CDR3 is 18 residues long.

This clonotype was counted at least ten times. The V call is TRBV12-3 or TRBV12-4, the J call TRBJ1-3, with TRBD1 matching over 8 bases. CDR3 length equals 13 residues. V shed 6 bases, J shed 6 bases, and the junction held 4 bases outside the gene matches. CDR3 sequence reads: CASSRQGPNTIYF. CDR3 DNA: TGTGCCAGCAGCCGACAGGGGCCAAACACCATATATTTT.

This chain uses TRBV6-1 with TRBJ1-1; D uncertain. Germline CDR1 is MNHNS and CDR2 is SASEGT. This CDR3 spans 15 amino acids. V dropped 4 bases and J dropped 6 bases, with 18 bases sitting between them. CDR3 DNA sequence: TGTGCCAGCAGTGGTTTTGTGGTATTCGGCGCTGAAGCTTTCTTT. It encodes CASSGFVVFGAEAFF.

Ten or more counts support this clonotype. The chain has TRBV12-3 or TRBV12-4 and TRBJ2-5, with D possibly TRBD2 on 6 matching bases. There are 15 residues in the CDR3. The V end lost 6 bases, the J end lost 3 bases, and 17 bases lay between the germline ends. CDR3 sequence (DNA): TGTGCCAGCAGCTACGTCGGGACTTATAAAGAGACCCAGTACTTC. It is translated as CASSYVGTYKETQYF.

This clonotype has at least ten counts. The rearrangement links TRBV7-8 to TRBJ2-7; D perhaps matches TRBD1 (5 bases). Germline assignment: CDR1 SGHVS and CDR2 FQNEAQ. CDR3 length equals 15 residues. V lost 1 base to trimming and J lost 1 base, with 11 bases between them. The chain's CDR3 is CASSLGPQGSYEQYF. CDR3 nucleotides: TGTGCCAGCAGCTTAGGTCCCCAGGGATCCTACGAGCAGTACTTC.

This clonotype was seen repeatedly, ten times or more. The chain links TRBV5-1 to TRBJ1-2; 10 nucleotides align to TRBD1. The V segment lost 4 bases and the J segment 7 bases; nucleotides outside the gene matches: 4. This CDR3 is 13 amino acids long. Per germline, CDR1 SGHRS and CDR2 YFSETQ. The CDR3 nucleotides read TGCGCCAGCAGCGGGACAGGGGACGGTGGCTACACCTTC. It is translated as CASSGTGDGGYTF.

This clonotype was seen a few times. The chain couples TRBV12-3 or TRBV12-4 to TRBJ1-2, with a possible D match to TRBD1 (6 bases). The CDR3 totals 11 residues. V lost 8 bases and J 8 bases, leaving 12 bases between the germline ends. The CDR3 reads CASGGPGGYTF. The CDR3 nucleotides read TGTGCCAGCGGGGGGCCGGGGGGCTACACCTTC.

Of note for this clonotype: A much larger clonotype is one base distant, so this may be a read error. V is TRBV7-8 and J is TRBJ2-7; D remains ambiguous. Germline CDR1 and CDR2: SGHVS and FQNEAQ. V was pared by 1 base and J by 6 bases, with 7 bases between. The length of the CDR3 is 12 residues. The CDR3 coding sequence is TGTGCCAGCAGCTTAGATTCAGCCGAGCAGTACTTC. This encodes CASSLDSAEQYF.

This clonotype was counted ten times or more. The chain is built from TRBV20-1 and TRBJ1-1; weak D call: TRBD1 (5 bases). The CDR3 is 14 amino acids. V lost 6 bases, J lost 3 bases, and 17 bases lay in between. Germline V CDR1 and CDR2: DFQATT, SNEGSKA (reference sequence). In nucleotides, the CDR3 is TGCAGTGCAAGCTCCGGGACGGGGCACACTGAAGCTTTCTTT. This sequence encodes CSASSGTGHTEAFF.

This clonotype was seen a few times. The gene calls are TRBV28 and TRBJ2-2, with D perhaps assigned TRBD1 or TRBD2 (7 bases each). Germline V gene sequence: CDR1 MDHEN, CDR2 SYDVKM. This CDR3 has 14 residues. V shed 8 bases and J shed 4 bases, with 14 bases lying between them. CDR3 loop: CASFDREGTGELFF. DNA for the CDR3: TGTGCCAGCTTCGACAGGGAGGGCACCGGGGAGCTGTTTTTT.

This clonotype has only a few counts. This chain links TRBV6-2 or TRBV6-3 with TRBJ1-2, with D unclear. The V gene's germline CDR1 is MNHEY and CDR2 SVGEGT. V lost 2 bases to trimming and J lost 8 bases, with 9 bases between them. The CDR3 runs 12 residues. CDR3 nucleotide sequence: TGTGCCAGCAGTTACACAGCAGGAGGCTACACCTTC. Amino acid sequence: CASSYTAGGYTF.

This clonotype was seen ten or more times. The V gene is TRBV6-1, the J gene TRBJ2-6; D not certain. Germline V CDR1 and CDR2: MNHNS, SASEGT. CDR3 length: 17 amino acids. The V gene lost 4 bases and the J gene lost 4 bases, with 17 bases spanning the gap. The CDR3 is CASSAGIRRYGANVLTF. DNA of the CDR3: TGTGCCAGCAGTGCCGGTATTCGTCGATACGGGGCCAACGTCCTGACTTTC.

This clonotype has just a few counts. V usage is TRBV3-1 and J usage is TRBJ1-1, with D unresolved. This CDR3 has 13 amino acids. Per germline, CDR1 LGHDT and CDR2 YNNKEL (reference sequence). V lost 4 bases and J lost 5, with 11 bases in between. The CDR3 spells CASSPSRLTEAFF. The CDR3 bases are TGTGCCAGCAGCCCAAGCAGGTTAACTGAAGCTTTCTTT.

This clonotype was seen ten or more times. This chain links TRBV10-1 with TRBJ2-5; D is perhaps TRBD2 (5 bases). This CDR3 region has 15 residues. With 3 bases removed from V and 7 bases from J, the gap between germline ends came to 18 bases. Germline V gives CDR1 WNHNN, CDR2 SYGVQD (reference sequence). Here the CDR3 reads CASSDRGPQAPTQYF. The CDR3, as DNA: TGCGCCAGCAGTGATCGGGGTCCCCAAGCTCCGACCCAGTACTTC.

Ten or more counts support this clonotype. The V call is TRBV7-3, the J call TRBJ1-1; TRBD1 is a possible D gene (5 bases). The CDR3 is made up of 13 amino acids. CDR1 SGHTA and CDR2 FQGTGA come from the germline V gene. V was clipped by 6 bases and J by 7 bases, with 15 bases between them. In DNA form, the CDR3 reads TGTGCCAGCAGTAATCGGGGGTTTGGTGAAGCTTTCTTT. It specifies CASSNRGFGEAFF.

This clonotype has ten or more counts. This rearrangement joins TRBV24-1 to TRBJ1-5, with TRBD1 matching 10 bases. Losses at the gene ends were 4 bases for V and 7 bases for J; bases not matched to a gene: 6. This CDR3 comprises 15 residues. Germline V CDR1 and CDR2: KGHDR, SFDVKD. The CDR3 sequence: CATSDPGTGEQPQHF. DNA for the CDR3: TGTGCCACCAGTGACCCGGGGACAGGGGAACAGCCCCAGCATTTT.